These 29 T cell receptor beta chains came from one sample sequenced in a study of response to subunit inactivated influenza vaccine (dated by TCRdb to 2017 to 2018). Libraries were constructed by RT-PCR. Sequencer: Illumina HiSeq 2500. Using fastp trimming at Q25 and MiXCR clonotype assembly, TCRdb reanalyzed the public sequencing data and kept in-frame beta chains. Under each unique CDR3 protein, matching rows form one entry showing the most common genes and DNA. This sample holds around 710,000 distinct CDR3 sequences; about 14% were observed only once. Together, the top ten hold 5.5% to 7% of the sample. The specimen was PBMCs from blood, collected less than 15 days before vaccination. The receptors come from a man aged 45 to 65 who received an inactivated influenza vaccine. Donor details come from another sample of the same person, matched by shared clones.

The chain uses TRBV5-1 and TRBJ2-2; D unclear. This CDR3 region has 14 residues. Germline values: CDR1 SGHRS, CDR2 YFSETQ. V lost 0 bases and J 0 bases, leaving 3 bases between the germline ends. The CDR3 nucleotides are TGCGCCAGCAGCTTGGAATCGAACACCGGGGAGCTGTTTTTT. Translating gives CASSLESNTGELFF.

This clonotype was seen a handful of times. V is TRBV4-1 and J is TRBJ2-3; D may be TRBD2 (6 bases). Germline CDR1 reads MGHRA; CDR2 reads YSYEKL. V was trimmed by 4 bases and J by 4 bases, leaving 15 bases between them. This CDR3 has 15 residues. CDR3 sequence (DNA): TGCGCCAGCAGCCCGGGGACTTACCCCGCAGATACGCAGTATTTT. Residues: CASSPGTYPADTQYF.

V gene TRBV29-1 combines with J gene TRBJ1-2; no reliable D call. The V and J ends lost 5 bases and 1 base respectively, with 11 bases between them. The V gene's germline CDR1 is SQVTM and CDR2 ANQGSEA. CDR3 length: 13 amino acids. CDR3 nucleotide sequence: TGCAGCGTTCTGTCAGGTCTTAACTATGGCTACACCTTC. As protein: CSVLSGLNYGYTF.

The V and J genes are TRBV11-2 and TRBJ2-3; 13 nucleotides line up with TRBD2. CDR1 SGHAT and CDR2 FQNNGV come from the germline V gene. The J segment lost 0 bases and the V segment lost 2 bases, leaving 5 bases of the junction unmatched. This CDR3 comprises 18 residues. CDR3 in amino acids: CASSLSRTSGGSTDTQYF. The CDR3 nucleotides are TGTGCCAGCAGCTTATCCCGGACTAGCGGGGGTAGCACAGATACGCAGTATTTT.

This clonotype was observed a handful of times. The J gene is TRBJ2-4, the V gene TRBV6-5, with D perhaps TRBD2 (5 bases). CDR1 MNHEY and CDR2 SVGAGI come from the germline V gene. The CDR3 has 17 residues. Trimming removed 0 bases at V and 2 bases at J, with 14 bases between. CDR3 region: CASSYSSPGFTKNIQYF. The CDR3 DNA reads as TGTGCCAGCAGTTACTCGTCACCGGGGTTCACCAAAAACATTCAGTACTTC.

V and J are TRBV20-1 and TRBJ2-3, with TRBD2 matching 12 bases. The germline V gene has CDR1 DFQATT and CDR2 SNEGSKA (reference sequence). The CDR3 contains 16 residues. The trim removed 4 bases at V and 5 bases at J, leaving 10 bases unmatched. The CDR3 nucleotides read TGCAGTGCTACTGTTCTAGCGGGGGGGCCGAAAGATACGCAGTATTTT. This translates into CSATVLAGGPKDTQYF.

The table lists this clonotype with a few counts. The chain carries TRBV29-1 and TRBJ2-3; 7 positions match TRBD2. Germline CDR1 and CDR2: SQVTM and ANQGSEA. The CDR3 extends over 16 amino acids. Germline trimming cut 3 bases from V and 2 bases from J; bases unmatched to any gene: 11. The CDR3 here is CSVDSGSGPTTDTQYF. CDR3 sequence (DNA): TGCAGCGTTGACTCGGGTAGCGGGCCCACCACAGATACGCAGTATTTT.

In this sample, this clonotype turned up many times. The chain has TRBV5-6 and TRBJ2-3, with 10 bases that match TRBD1. This CDR3 contains 15 residues. The junction had 5 bases not matched to a gene; V was cut back by 6 bases and J by 1 base. Germline V gene data show CDR1 as SGHDT and CDR2 as YYEEEE. DNA of the CDR3: TGTGCCAGCATGGGGACAGGGGTGCGCACAGATACGCAGTATTTT. Translation: CASMGTGVRTDTQYF.

The CDR3 here is CATRVAGTYEQYF. The CDR3 nucleotides read TGTGCCACCAGGGTCGCGGGAACTTACGAGCAGTACTTC. The genes are TRBV6-1 and TRBJ2-7; D might be TRBD2 (6 bases). The CDR3 spans 13 residues. In germline, CDR1 is MNHNS, CDR2 SASEGT. Trimming stripped 10 bases from V and 4 bases from J, with 17 bases between.

This clonotype was recorded a few times. The rearrangement uses TRBV12-3 or TRBV12-4 and TRBJ2-3, with D possibly TRBD2 on 6 matching bases. The CDR3 sequence is 15 residues long. V lost 6 bases and J lost 0, with 13 bases in between. The CDR3 protein is CASRGWGESTDTQYF. CDR3 nucleotides: TGTGCCAGCAGAGGGTGGGGGGAGAGCACAGATACGCAGTATTTT.

This chain joins TRBV12-3 or TRBV12-4 and TRBJ1-5, with D hard to call. The CDR3 totals 14 residues. With 6 bases removed from V and 7 bases from J, the gap between germline ends came to 16 bases. In nucleotides, the CDR3 is TGTGCCAGCAGGCGGTCTCCGGGATCGCAGCCCCAGCATTTT. This codes for CASRRSPGSQPQHF.

The chain uses TRBV11-2 and TRBJ2-1; 12 nucleotides agree with TRBD2. The CDR3 spans 16 residues. Germline CDR1 is SGHAT and CDR2 is FQNNGV. With 5 bases clipped from V and 8 bases from J, the junction kept 10 bases outside the gene matches. As DNA, the CDR3 is TGTGCCAGCAGCAAAGGTTCTAGCGGGGGGGCTCATGAGCAGTTCTTC. Its protein product is CASSKGSSGGAHEQFF.

This clonotype appeared many times. Here the CDR3 reads CASSRLAGEAGELFF. CDR3 nucleotide sequence: TGTGCCAGCAGCCGACTAGCGGGAGAAGCCGGGGAGCTGTTTTTT. The chain recombines TRBV5-6 with TRBJ2-2; 12 positions match TRBD2. Trimming cost V 4 bases and J 6 bases; bases outside gene matches: 4. Per germline, CDR1 SGHDT and CDR2 YYEEEE. There are 15 residues in the CDR3.

This clonotype was seen a few times. The DNA for the CDR3 is TGCAGTGCATTTTCGCCCGGACAGGGAAGGGGTCAGCCCCAGCATTTT. As protein: CSAFSPGQGRGQPQHF. This chain connects TRBV20-1 to TRBJ1-5; 8 bases map to TRBD1. The CDR3 is 16 amino acids. Unmatched junction bases numbered 16, after V lost 6 bases and J lost 6 bases. From germline, CDR1 is DFQATT and CDR2 SNEGSKA (reference sequence).

The rearrangement links TRBV4-2 to TRBJ1-1; D is undetermined. Germline assignment: CDR1 LGHNA and CDR2 YNFKEQ. The length of the CDR3 is 13 residues. V shed 3 bases and J shed 1 base, with 6 bases lying between them. The CDR3 nucleotides read TGTGCCAGCAGCCATTACAGGAACACTGAAGCTTTCTTT. Protein: CASSHYRNTEAFF.

This clonotype was observed at least ten times. The gene calls are TRBV12-3 or TRBV12-4 and TRBJ2-1; 11 bases match TRBD1. V trimming: 5 bases; J trimming: 8 bases; junction bases outside the gene matches: 8. The CDR3 sequence is 15 residues long. The CDR3 region is CASSPGTGGIYEQFF. The CDR3 DNA is TGTGCCAGCAGTCCCGGGACAGGGGGTATTTATGAGCAGTTCTTC.

This clonotype was recorded many times. The chain links TRBV3-1 to TRBJ2-7; the D gene is possibly TRBD2 (6 bases). The CDR3 is 11 amino acids. The V gene lost 6 bases and the J gene lost 7 bases, with 10 bases spanning the gap. Germline V gene sequence: CDR1 LGHDT, CDR2 YNNKEL (reference sequence). The CDR3 bases are TGTGCCAGCAGAGGGGCGGGGGAGCAGTACTTC. This codes for CASRGAGEQYF.

The chain employs TRBV5-1 and TRBJ2-7; maybe TRBD1 (7 bases). CDR1 and CDR2 from the germline V gene are SGHRS and YFSETQ. The V end was cut by 0 bases, the J end by 8 bases, with 18 bases between. This CDR3 is 15 amino acids long. CDR3 DNA: TGCGCCAGCAGCTTGGTGGGGGGACAGCTCGCACAGCAGTACTTC. Translation: CASSLVGGQLAQQYF.

The genes are TRBV6-5 and TRBJ2-5; 9 bases map to TRBD2. Germline CDR1 is MNHEY and CDR2 is SVGAGI. V dropped 0 bases and J dropped 1; count of bases not matched to a gene: 3. The CDR3 is 16 residues long. CDR3 loop: CASSYSLAGPQETQYF. The CDR3 DNA sequence: TGTGCCAGCAGTTACTCCCTAGCGGGGCCCCAAGAGACCCAGTACTTC.

This clonotype was seen a few times. The rearrangement joins TRBV11-1 to TRBJ2-3; 8 bases match TRBD2. V lost 5 bases to trimming and J lost 3 bases; unmatched junction nucleotides: 13. Germline lookup yields CDR1 SGHAT and CDR2 FQDESV (reference sequence). There are 17 residues in the CDR3. CDR3: CASSTGVGGVGTDTQYF. CDR3 nucleotide sequence: TGTGCCAGCAGCACGGGGGTCGGGGGGGTTGGGACAGATACGCAGTATTTT.

V is TRBV18 and J is TRBJ2-2, with unresolved D. Between the trimmed V and J ends, which lost 2 bases and 0 bases, there was a span of 16 bases. The V gene's germline CDR1 is KGHSH and CDR2 LQKENI. This CDR3 region has 18 residues. CDR3 bases: TGTGCCAGCTCACCAATACTCCCAGGCCCTCCGAACACCGGGGAGCTGTTTTTT. Its protein is CASSPILPGPPNTGELFF.

The table lists this clonotype with a few counts. The chain couples TRBV20-1 to TRBJ1-1, with D maybe TRBD1 (5 bases). The germline CDR1 and CDR2 sequences are DFQATT and SNEGSKA (reference sequence). The CDR3 totals 15 residues. Trimming removed 2 bases at V and 3 bases at J, with 16 bases between. The CDR3 sequence is CSARTRGWGDTEAFF. CDR3 DNA: TGCAGTGCTAGAACCCGGGGGTGGGGGGACACTGAAGCTTTCTTT.

This chain connects TRBV20-1 to TRBJ2-6; D remains ambiguous. The CDR3 consists of 16 residues. The V end was cut by 7 bases, the J end by 0 bases, with 16 bases between. The V gene's germline CDR1 is DFQATT and CDR2 SNEGSKA (reference sequence). CDR3 DNA sequence: TGCAGTGTTGGAGCGTTGGGTCTCTCTGGGGCCAACGTCCTGACTTTC. It translates to CSVGALGLSGANVLTF.

The chain combines TRBV20-1 with TRBJ2-2; TRBD2 matches 7 bases. CDR3 length: 18 amino acids. Germline loops: CDR1 DFQATT, CDR2 SNEGSKA (reference sequence). J was trimmed by 0 bases and V by 5 bases; bases with no gene match: 15. CDR3 DNA sequence: TGCAGTGCTGCCCAAGGTGGCGGGGGAGCCGCGAACACCGGGGAGCTGTTTTTT. The encoded protein is CSAAQGGGGAANTGELFF.

This clonotype was detected only a few times. V is TRBV11-2 and J is TRBJ2-1; D may be TRBD1 or TRBD2 (5 bases each). Trimming left V 7 bases short and J 4 bases short, with 17 bases between. CDR3 length equals 15 residues. Germline values: CDR1 SGHAT, CDR2 FQNNGV. The CDR3 loop is CASNPGGGPYNEQFF. CDR3 in DNA: TGTGCCAGCAATCCCGGTGGGGGACCGTACAATGAGCAGTTCTTC.

This clonotype has only a few counts. A much more abundant neighbour one base away suggests this may be a read error. The J gene is TRBJ2-5, the V gene TRBV14, with 12 bases matching TRBD1. Germline V gives CDR1 SGHDN, CDR2 FVKESK. Trimming cost V 7 bases and J 5 bases; bases outside gene matches: 11. This CDR3 contains 16 residues. CDR3 amino acids: CASNPIGTGGFETQYF. CDR3 nucleotides: TGTGCCAGCAACCCGATCGGGACAGGGGGCTTCGAGACCCAGTACTTC.

The chain couples TRBV7-8 to TRBJ2-7, with D possibly called TRBD1 or TRBD2 (6 bases each). There are 14 residues in the CDR3. Trimming took off 5 bases at V and 7 bases at J, with 18 bases between the two ends. Germline V gene data show CDR1 as SGHVS and CDR2 as FQNEAQ. CDR3 DNA: TGTGCCAGCAGCCCAACAGGGAGGTTCAGAGAGCAGTACTTC. It yields the protein CASSPTGRFREQYF.

This clonotype came up a few times. The chain joins TRBV5-1 to TRBJ2-3; 9 bases are a match to TRBD2. V shed 5 bases, J shed 4 bases, and the junction held 5 bases outside the gene matches. Germline CDR1 and CDR2: SGHRS and YFSETQ. The CDR3 loop spans 14 amino acids. CDR3 sequence (DNA): TGCGCCAGCAGACCTCTAGCGGGGTCAGATACGCAGTATTTT. It yields the protein CASRPLAGSDTQYF. The full variable domain, with the rest looked up from reference TRBV5-1 and TRBJ2-3, is KAGVTQTPRYLIKTRGQQVTLSCSPISGHRSVSWYQQTPGQGLQFLFEYFSETQRNKGNFPGRFSGRQFSNSRSEMNVSTLELGDSALYLCASRPLAGSDTQYFGPGTRLTVL.

This clonotype has only a few counts. The gene calls are TRBV7-2 and TRBJ2-2, with 9 bases lining up with TRBD2. Per germline, CDR1 SGHTA and CDR2 FQGNSA. V dropped 0 bases and J dropped 4; count of bases not matched to a gene: 3. The CDR3 totals 16 residues. CDR3 nucleotides: TGTGCCAGCAGCTTAGCGGGGACTAGCAGCACCGGGGAGCTGTTTTTT. Residues: CASSLAGTSSTGELFF. The full variable domain, in which reference TRBV7-2 and TRBJ2-2 provide the parts outside the CDR3, is GAGVSQSPSNKVTEKGKDVELRCDPISGHTALYWYRQSLGQGLEFLIYFQGNSAPDKSGLPSDRFSAERTGGSVSTLTIQRTQQEDSAVYLCASSLAGTSSTGELFFGEGSRLTVL.